These T cell receptor beta chains were read from a single sample in a study of radiation and T cells in renal cell carcinoma. Data came from immunoSEQ multiplex PCR; TCRdb stores just in-frame clones and leaves some out. The sample consists of approximately 79,000 clones, about 80% of them appearing once. Sequences were derived from blood, sampled from a patient whose treatment included radiotherapy and nephrectomy. The receptors come from a man aged 60 to 75 with renal cell carcinoma. The CDR3 runs from the conserved cysteine through the conserved F or W. The D gene is left open where the match is weak. Size tells how often a clone was seen (once, few, many) or the class of an expanded clone, and some rows leave it out.

size | J | D | V | CDR3 | DNA
- | TRBJ2-7 | TRBD2 | TRBV9 | CASSVGLVGGVGSSYEQYF | TGTGCCAGCAGCGTAGGCCTCGTGGGAGGGGTAGGAAGCTCCTACGAGCAGTACTTC
once | TRBJ2-7 | - | TRBV10-3 | CAISASPYEQYF | TGTGCCATCAGTGCTAGTCCCTACGAGCAGTACTTC
- | TRBJ2-7 | TRBD2 | TRBV5-1 | CASSPSSGRGGEQYF | TGCGCCAGCAGCCCATCTAGCGGGAGAGGCGGCGAGCAGTACTTC
- | TRBJ2-7 | TRBD1 | TRBV6-5 | CASSYSRQGGEQYF | TGTGCCAGCAGTTACTCACGACAGGGTGGCGAGCAGTACTTC
once | TRBJ2-7 | - | TRBV11-1 | CASSLSSYEQYF | TGTGCCAGCAGCTTAAGTAGTTACGAGCAGTACTTC
- | TRBJ2-7 | TRBD2 | TRBV5-6 | CASSLTSGSDEQYF | TGTGCCAGCAGCTTGACAAGCGGGAGCGACGAGCAGTACTTC
- | TRBJ1-1 | - | TRBV28 | CASSFPTGYTEAFF | TGTGCCAGCAGTTTCCCAACGGGATACACTGAAGCTTTCTTT
- | TRBJ1-1 | - | TRBV6-1 | CASTITAYTEAFF | TGTGCCAGCACCATAACAGCGTACACTGAAGCTTTCTTT
- | TRBJ2-2 | TRBD2 | TRBV4-3 | CASRTYSGRSNTGELFF | TGCGCCAGCAGAACCTATAGCGGGAGGTCGAACACCGGGGAGCTGTTTTTT
- | TRBJ2-7 | - | TRBV7-6 | CASSFGMGSYEQYF | TGTGCCAGCAGCTTCGGGATGGGCTCCTACGAGCAGTACTTC
- | TRBJ2-1 | TRBD2 | TRBV11-3 | CASSGLTSGTGEQFF | TGTGCCAGCAGCGGACTGACTAGCGGGACGGGTGAGCAGTTCTTC
- | TRBJ2-3 | TRBD2 | TRBV4-1 | CASSLAGGSDTQYF | TGCGCCAGCAGCTTAGCGGGAGGGTCAGATACGCAGTATTTT
once | TRBJ1-6 | - | TRBV10-3 | CAISEWGRALHF | TGTGCCATCAGTGAGTGGGGGCGAGCCCTCCACTTT
- | TRBJ2-1 | TRBD2 | TRBV5-4 | CASSLGGGRGEQFF | TGTGCCAGCAGCTTGGGCGGCGGGAGGGGCGAGCAGTTCTTC
- | TRBJ2-3 | - | TRBV19 | CASREGTGRFSTDTQYF | TGTGCCAGTAGGGAAGGGACTGGCCGATTTAGCACAGATACGCAGTATTTT
- | TRBJ2-7 | TRBD1 | TRBV7-9 | CASSSLTGKVPYEQYF | TGTGCCAGCAGCTCCCTGACAGGGAAAGTCCCCTACGAGCAGTACTTC
few | TRBJ2-2 | - | TRBV21-1 | CASSKVRDRGRTGELFF | TGTGCCAGCAGCAAAGTGAGGGACAGGGGGAGGACCGGGGAGCTGTTTTTT
- | TRBJ1-3 | - | TRBV19 | CASTVQGAPGNTIYF | TGTGCCAGTACGGTACAAGGGGCGCCCGGAAACACCATATATTTT